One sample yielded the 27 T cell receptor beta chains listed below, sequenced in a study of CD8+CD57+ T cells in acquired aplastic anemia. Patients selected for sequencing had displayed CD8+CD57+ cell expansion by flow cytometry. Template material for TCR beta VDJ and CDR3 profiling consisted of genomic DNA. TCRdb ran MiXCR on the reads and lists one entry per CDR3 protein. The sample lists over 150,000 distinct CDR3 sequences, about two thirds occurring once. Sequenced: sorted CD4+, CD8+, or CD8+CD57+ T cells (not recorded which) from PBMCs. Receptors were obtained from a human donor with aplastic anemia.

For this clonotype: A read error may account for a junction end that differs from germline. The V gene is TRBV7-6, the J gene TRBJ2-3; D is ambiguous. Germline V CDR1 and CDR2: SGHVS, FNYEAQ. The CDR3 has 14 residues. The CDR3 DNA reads TGTGACAGCAGCTCTCGATCAGGCACAGATACGCAGTATTTT. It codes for CDSSSRSGTDTQYF.

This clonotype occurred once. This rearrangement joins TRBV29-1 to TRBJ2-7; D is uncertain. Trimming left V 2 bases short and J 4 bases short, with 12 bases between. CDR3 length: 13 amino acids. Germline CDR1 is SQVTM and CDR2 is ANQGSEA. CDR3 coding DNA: TGCAGCGTTGAATATGTTTTGGGTTACGAGCAGTACTTC. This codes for CSVEYVLGYEQYF.

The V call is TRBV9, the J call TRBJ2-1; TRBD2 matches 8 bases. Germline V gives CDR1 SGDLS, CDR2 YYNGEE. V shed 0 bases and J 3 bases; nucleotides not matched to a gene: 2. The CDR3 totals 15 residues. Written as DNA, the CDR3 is TGTGCCAGCAGCGTAGCGGCGGGAGGCTACAATGAGCAGTTCTTC. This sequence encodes CASSVAAGGYNEQFF.

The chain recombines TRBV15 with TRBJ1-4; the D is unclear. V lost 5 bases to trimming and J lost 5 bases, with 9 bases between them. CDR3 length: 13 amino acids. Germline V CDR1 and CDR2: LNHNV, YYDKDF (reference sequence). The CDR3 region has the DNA TGTGCCACCAGCGGGCGTACCAATGAAAAACTGTTTTTT. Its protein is CATSGRTNEKLFF.

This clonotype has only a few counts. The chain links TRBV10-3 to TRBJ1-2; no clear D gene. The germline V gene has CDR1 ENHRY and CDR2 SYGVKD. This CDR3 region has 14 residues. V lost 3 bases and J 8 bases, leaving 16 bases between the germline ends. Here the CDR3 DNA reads TGTGCCATCAGTGATGCCATTGCAGGTGCGGGCTACACCTTC. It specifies CAISDAIAGAGYTF.

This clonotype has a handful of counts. The CDR3 reads CASSRQGLAGGQETQYF. The CDR3 nucleotides read TGTGCCAGCAGCCGCCAAGGACTAGCGGGGGGGCAGGAGACCCAGTACTTC. V usage is TRBV7-3 and J usage is TRBJ2-5; 15 bases map to TRBD2. Germline trimming cut 5 bases from V and 5 bases from J; bases unmatched to any gene: 9. The CDR3 length is 17 residues. The germline CDR1 and CDR2 sequences are SGHTA and FQGTGA.

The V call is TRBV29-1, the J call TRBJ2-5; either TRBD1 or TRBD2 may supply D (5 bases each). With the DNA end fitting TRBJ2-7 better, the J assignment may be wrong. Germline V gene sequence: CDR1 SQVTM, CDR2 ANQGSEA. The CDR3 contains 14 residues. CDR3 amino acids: CSVGRDGLSYEQYF. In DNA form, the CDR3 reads TGCAGCGTGGGCCGGGACGGACTCTCCTACGAGCAGTACTTC.

The DNA for the CDR3 is TGTGCCAGCAGCCGACGTGGGACAGACAGCTCCTACGAGCAGTACTTC. This codes for CASSRRGTDSSYEQYF. The chain carries TRBV13 and TRBJ2-7, with 7 bases matching TRBD1. The trim removed 5 bases at V and 0 bases at J, leaving 10 bases unmatched. The CDR3 runs to 16 residues. Germline loops: CDR1 PRHDT, CDR2 FYEKMQ (reference sequence).

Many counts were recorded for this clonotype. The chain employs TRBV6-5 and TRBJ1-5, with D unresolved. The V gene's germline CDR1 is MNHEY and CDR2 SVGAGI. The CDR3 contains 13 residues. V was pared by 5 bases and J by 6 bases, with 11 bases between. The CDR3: CASSPGTSQPQHF. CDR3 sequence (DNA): TGTGCCAGCAGTCCCGGAACCTCTCAGCCCCAGCATTTT.

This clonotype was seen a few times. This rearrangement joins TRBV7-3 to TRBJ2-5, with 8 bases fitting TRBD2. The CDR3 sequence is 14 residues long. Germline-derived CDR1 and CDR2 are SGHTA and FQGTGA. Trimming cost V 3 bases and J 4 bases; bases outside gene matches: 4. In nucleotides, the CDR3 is TGTGCCAGCAGCTTGGGGCTAGCGGGAGAGACCCAGTACTTC. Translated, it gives CASSLGLAGETQYF.

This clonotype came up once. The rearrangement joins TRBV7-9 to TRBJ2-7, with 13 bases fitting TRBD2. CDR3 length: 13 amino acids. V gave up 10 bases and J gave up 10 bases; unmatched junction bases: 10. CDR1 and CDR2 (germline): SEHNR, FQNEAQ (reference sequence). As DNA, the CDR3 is TGTGCCACAACTAGCGGGGGGGCACGGGACCAGTACTTC. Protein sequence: CATTSGGARDQYF.

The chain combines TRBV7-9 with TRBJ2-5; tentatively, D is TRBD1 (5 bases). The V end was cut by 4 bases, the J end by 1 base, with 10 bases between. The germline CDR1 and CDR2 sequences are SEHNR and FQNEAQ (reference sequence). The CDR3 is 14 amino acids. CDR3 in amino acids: CASSSTEIQETQYF. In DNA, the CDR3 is TGTGCCAGCAGCTCGACAGAGATCCAAGAGACCCAGTACTTC.

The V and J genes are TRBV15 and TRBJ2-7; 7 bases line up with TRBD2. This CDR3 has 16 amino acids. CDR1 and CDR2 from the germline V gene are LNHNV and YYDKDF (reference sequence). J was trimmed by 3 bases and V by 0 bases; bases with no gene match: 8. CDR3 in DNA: TGTGCCACCAGCAGAGATCAGCCGGGACTAAGCTACGAGCAGTACTTC. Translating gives CATSRDQPGLSYEQYF. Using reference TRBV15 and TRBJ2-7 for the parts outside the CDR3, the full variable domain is DAMVIQNPRYQVTQFGKPVTLSCSQTLNHNVMYWYQQKSSQAPKLLFHYYDKDFNNEADTPDNFQSRRPNTSFCFLDIRSPGLGDTAMYLCATSRDQPGLSYEQYFGPGTRLTVT.

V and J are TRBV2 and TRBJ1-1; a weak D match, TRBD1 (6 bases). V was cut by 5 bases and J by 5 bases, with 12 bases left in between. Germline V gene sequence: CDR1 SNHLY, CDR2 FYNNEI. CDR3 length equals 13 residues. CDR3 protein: CASSNNRETEAFF. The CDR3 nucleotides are TGTGCCAGCAGTAATAACAGGGAGACTGAAGCTTTCTTT.

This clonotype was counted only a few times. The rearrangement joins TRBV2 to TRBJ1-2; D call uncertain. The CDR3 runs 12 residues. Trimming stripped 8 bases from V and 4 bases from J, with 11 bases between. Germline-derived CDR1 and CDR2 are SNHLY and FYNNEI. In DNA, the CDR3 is TGTGCCAGCTGTCCGTATTTCTATGGCTACACCTTC. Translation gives CASCPYFYGYTF.

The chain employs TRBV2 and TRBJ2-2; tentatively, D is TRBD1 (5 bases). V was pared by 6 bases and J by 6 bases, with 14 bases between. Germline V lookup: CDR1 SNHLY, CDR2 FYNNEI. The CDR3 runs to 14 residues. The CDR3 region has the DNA TGTGCCAGCAGGATAGTCAGACAGTCCGGGGAGCTGTTTTTT. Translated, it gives CASRIVRQSGELFF.

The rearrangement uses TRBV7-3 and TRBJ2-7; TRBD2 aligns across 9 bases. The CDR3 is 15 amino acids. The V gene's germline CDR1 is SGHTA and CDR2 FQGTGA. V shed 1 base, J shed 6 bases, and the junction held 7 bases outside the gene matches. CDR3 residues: CASSLRGLAGTEQYF. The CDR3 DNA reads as TGTGCCAGCAGCTTAAGAGGCCTAGCGGGGACCGAGCAGTACTTC. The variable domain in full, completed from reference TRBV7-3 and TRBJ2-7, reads GAGVSQTPSNKVTEKGKYVELRCDPISGHTALYWYRQSLGQGPEFLIYFQGTGAADDSGLPNDRFFAVRPEGSVSTLKIQRTERGDSAVYLCASSLRGLAGTEQYFGPGTRLTVT.

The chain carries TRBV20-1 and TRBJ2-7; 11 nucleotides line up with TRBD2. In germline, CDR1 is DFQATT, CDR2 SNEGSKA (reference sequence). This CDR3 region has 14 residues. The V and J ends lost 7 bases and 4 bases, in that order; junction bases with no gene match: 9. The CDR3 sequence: CSVQTGTSGYEQYF. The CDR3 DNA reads TGCAGTGTTCAGACCGGGACTAGCGGATACGAGCAGTACTTC.

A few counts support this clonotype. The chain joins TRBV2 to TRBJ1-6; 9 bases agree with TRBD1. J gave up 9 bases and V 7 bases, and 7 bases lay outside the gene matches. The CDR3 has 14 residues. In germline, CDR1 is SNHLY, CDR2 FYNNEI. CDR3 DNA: TGTGCCAGCATGGTCCTACAGGGGGCTTCACCCCTCCACTTT. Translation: CASMVLQGASPLHF.

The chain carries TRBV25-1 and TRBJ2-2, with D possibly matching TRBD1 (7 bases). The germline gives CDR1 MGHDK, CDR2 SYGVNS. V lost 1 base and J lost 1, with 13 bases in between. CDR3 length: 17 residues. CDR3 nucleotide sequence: TGTGCCAGCAGTGAATGGCAGGGGGGATGGAACACCGGGGAGCTGTTTTTT. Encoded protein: CASSEWQGGWNTGELFF.

The CDR3 loop reads CASSQLGGEQYF. The CDR3 bases are TGTGCCAGCAGCCAACTCGGGGGCGAGCAGTACTTC. This chain uses TRBV3-1 with TRBJ2-7; D is possibly TRBD2 (6 bases). This CDR3 has 12 residues. The V gene lost 2 bases and the J gene lost 6 bases, with 8 bases spanning the gap. Germline V CDR1 and CDR2: LGHDT, YNNKEL (reference sequence).

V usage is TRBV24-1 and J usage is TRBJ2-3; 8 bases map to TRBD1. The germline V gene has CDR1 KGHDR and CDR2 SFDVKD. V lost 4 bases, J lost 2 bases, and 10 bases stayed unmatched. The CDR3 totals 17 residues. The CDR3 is CATSDPGQGGDTDTQYF. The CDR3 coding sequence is TGTGCCACCAGTGACCCCGGACAGGGTGGGGACACAGATACGCAGTATTTT.

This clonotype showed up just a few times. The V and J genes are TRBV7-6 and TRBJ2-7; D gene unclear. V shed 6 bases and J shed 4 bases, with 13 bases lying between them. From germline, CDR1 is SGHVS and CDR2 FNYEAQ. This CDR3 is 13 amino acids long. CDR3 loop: CASSPDGRYEQYF. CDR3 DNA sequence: TGTGCCAGCAGTCCGGACGGAAGGTACGAGCAGTACTTC.

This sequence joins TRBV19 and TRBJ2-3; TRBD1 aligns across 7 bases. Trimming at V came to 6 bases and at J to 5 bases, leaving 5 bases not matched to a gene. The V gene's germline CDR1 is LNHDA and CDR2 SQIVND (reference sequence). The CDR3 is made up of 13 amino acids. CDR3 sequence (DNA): TGTGCCAGTAGGACAGGGTCCGTAGATACGCAGTATTTT. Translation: CASRTGSVDTQYF.

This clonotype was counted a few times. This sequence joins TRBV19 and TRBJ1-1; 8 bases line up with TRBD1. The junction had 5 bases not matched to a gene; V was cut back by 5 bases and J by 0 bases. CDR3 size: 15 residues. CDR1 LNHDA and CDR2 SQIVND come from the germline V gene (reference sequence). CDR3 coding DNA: TGTGCCAGTAGTCCTGGGACAGGCATGAACACTGAAGCTTTCTTT. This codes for CASSPGTGMNTEAFF.

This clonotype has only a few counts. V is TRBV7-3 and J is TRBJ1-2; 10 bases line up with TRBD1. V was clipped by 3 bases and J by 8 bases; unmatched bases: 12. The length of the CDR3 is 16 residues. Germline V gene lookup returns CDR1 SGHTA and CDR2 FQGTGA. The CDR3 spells CASSFGRDRGTNGYTF. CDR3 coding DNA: TGTGCCAGCAGCTTTGGCCGGGACAGGGGAACGAACGGCTACACCTTC.

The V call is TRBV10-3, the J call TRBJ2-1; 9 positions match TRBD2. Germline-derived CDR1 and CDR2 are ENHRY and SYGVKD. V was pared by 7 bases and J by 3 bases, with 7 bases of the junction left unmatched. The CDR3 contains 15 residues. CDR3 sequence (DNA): TGTGCCATCACCGCATTAGCGGGAGACTACAATGAGCAGTTCTTC. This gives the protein CAITALAGDYNEQFF.